There are a few counts of the clone carrying this T cell receptor (beta chain). Antigen specificity is unknown. Stable hyperthyroidism: no ophthalmopathy progression over 18 months of follow-up. The study enrolled patients aged 18 to 65 with newly diagnosed hyperthyroidism of under 2 months' duration. Authors of the study amplified TCR beta CDR3 regions from RNA transcripts. HTBI primers were used for first-round RT-PCR of the TCR CDR3. TCRdb called the multiplex PCR reads again in MiXCR, with one record for every CDR3 protein. This table has about 360,000 distinct CDR3 sequences, 13% appearing once. CDR1 is LGHNA and CDR2 is YSLEER in the germline V gene. The CDR3 loop spans 14 amino acids. V shed 0 bases and J shed 4 bases, with 9 bases lying between them. The data are from a study of T cells in Graves' hyperthyroidism and ophthalmopathy. Study-level background: Sampling of peripheral blood happened at initial diagnosis, prior to any treatment. Findings of the study overall: Most thyroid clonotypes that were expanded above 0.001 also turned up in blood.

The receptor comes from a woman aged 18-29 years with Graves' hyperthyroidism. The material sequenced was blood. The chain has TRBV4-3 and TRBJ1-2; D is unresolved. The CDR3 spells CASSQEVQTYGYTF. The CDR3 bases are TGCGCCAGCAGCCAAGAAGTGCAGACCTATGGCTACACCTTC.